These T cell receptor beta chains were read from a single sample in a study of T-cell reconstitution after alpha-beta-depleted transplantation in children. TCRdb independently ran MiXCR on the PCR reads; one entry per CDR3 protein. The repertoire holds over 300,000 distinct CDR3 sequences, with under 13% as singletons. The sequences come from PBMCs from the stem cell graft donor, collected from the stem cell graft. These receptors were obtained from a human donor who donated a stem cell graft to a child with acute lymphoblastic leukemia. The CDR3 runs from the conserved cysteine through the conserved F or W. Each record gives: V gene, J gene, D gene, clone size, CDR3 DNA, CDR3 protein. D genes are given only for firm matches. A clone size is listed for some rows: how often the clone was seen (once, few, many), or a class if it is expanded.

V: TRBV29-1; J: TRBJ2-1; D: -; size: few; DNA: TGCAGCGTTGCTGCGGCACACCTATACAATGAGCAGTTCTTC; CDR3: CSVAAAHLYNEQFF
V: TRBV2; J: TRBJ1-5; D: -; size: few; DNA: TGTGCCAGCGAACAGAGGGGGACGCAGCCCCAGCATTTT; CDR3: CASEQRGTQPQHF
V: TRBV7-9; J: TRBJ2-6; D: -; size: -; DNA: TGTGCCAGCAGCTTAGCGAGCTCTGGGGCCAACGTCCTGACTTTC; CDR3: CASSLASSGANVLTF
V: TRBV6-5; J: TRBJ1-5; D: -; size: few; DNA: TGTGCCAGCAGTCGGGGCAGGGGAGAGCAGCCCCAGCATTTT; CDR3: CASSRGRGEQPQHF
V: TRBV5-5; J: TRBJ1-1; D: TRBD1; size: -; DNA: TGTGCCAGCAGCTTGGGGACAGGGTACGGTACTGAAGCTTTCTTT; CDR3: CASSLGTGYGTEAFF
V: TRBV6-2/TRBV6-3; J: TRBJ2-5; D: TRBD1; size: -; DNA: TGTGCCAGCAGTTACCGACAGGGTAGAGAGACCCAGTACTTC; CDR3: CASSYRQGRETQYF
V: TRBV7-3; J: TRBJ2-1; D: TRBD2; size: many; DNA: TGTGCCAGCAGCGCCGGGACTAGCGGGAGTGCCTACAATGAGCAGTTCTTC; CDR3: CASSAGTSGSAYNEQFF
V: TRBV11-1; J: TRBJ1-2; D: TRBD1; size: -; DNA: TGTGCCAGCAGCTTACTCCCTGGGCAGGGGGCAGTTAACTATGGCTACACCTTC; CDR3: CASSLLPGQGAVNYGYTF
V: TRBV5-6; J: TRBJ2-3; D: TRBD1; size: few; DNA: TGTGCCAGCAGTTCCGCCGGGACAGCGAAGGCAGATACGCAGTATTTT; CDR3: CASSSAGTAKADTQYF
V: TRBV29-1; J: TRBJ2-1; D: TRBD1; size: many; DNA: TGCAGCGCCGACGACAGGGCGGGTGAGCAGTTCTTC; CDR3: CSADDRAGEQFF
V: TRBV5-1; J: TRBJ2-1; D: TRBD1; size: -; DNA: TGCGCCAGCAGCCCAGCGGACAGGGACGAGGGGTTCTTC; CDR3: CASSPADRDEGFF
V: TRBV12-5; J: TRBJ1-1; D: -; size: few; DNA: TGTGCTAGTGGTTTGGTTATCCGGGGGAACACTGAAGCTTTCTTT; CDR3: CASGLVIRGNTEAFF
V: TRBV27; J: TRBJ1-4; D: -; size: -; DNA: TGTGCCAGCAGAAGCGGGGTGCTGTCAACTAATGAAAAACTGTTTTTT; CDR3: CASRSGVLSTNEKLFF
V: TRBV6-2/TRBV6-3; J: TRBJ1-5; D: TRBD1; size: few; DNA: TGTGCCATCGCGCAGGGGGCCGGCAATCAGCCCCAGCATTTT; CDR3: CAIAQGAGNQPQHF
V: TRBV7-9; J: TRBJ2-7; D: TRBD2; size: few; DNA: TGTGCCAGCAGCCAGGGAGGGAACGAGCAGTACTTC; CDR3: CASSQGGNEQYF
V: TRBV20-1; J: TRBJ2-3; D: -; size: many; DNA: TGCAGTGCTAGAGTATCGGGGTTGGGCACAGATACGCAGTATTTT; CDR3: CSARVSGLGTDTQYF
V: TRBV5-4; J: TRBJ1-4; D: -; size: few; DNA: TGTGCCAGCAGCTTACAGGGATTGGGTGAAAAACTGTTTTTT; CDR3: CASSLQGLGEKLFF
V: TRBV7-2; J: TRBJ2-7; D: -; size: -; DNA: TGTGCCAGCAGCTTAGCGGGAGCAGGCTACTACGAGCAGTACTTC; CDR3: CASSLAGAGYYEQYF
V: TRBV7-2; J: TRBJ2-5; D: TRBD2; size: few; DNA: TGTGCCAGCAGCCCTAGCGGCACCACTAGCGGGAGGCAGACCCAGTACTTC; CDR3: CASSPSGTTSGRQTQYF
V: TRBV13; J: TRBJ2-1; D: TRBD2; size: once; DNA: TGTGCCAGCAGCCCGGGGGGGGTCAGCGGGCAGAGCTCCTACAATGAGCAGTTCTTC; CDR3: CASSPGGVSGQSSYNEQFF
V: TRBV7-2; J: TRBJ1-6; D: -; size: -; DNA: TGTGCCAGCAGCGAGCAGGGGAAAAATTCACCCCTCCACTTT; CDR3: CASSEQGKNSPLHF
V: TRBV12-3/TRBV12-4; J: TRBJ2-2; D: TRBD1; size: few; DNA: TGTGCCAGCAGTTTATCGGACAGGGTCGGGGAGCTGTTTTTT; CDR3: CASSLSDRVGELFF
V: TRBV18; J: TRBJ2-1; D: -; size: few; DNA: TGTGCCAGCTCACCACCGGGAATAGCGGCTAACAATGAGCAGTTCTTC; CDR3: CASSPPGIAANNEQFF
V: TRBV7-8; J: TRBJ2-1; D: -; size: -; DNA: TGTGCCAGCAGCTTAGCACTAGGTTTTTCGGATGAGCAGTTCTTC; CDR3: CASSLALGFSDEQFF
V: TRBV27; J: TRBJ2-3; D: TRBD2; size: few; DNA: TGTGCCAGCAGTCAGCCGGGACTAGCTGTCACAGATACGCAGTATTTT; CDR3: CASSQPGLAVTDTQYF
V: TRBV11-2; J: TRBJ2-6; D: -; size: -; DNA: TGTGCCAGCAGCTTTACCGGGACGGTCCACGGTGGGGCCAACGTCCTGACTTTC; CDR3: CASSFTGTVHGGANVLTF
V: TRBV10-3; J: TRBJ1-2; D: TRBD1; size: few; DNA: TGTGCCATCAGGACCGGGACAGATTATGGCTACACCTTC; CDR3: CAIRTGTDYGYTF
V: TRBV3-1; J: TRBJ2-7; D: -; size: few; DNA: TGTGCCAGCAGCCAAGATTGGTTCAACGAGCGAGCCTACGAGCAGTACTTC; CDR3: CASSQDWFNERAYEQYF
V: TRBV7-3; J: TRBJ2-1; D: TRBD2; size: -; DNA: TGTGCCAGCAGCTCATCACTAGCGGGAGGATACAATGAGCAGTTCTTC; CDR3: CASSSSLAGGYNEQFF
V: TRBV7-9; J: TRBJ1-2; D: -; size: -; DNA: TGTGCCAGCAGCTACCGGGATATCGGAGCCTACACCTTC; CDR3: CASSYRDIGAYTF
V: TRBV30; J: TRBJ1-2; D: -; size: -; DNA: TGTGCCTGGAGTGGGGGATTAAATGGCTACACCTTC; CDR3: CAWSGGLNGYTF
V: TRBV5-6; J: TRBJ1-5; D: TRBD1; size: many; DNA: TGTGCCAGCAGCTTCGGGACAGGGGGTGATCAGCCCCAGCATTTT; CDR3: CASSFGTGGDQPQHF
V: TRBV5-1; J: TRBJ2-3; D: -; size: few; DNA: TGCGCCAGCAGCGAAGCGGCCCCGGCAGGCACAGATACGCAGTATTTT; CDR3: CASSEAAPAGTDTQYF
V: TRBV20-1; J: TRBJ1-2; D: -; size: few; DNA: TGCAGTGCCGTCCCTCCGTATGGCTACACCTTC; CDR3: CSAVPPYGYTF
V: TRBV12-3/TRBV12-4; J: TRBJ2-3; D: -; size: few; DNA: TGTGCCAGCAGTCCCCTTTTCCGAATGGCGGATACGCAGTATTTT; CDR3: CASSPLFRMADTQYF
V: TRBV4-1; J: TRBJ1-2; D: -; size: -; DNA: TGCGCCAGGAGCCGACCGGGAGCTAACTATGGCTACACCTTC; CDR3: CARSRPGANYGYTF
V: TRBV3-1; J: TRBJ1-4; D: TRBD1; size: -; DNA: TGTGCCAGCAGCGACCTTGGGACAGGAGATGAAAAACTGTTTTTT; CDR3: CASSDLGTGDEKLFF
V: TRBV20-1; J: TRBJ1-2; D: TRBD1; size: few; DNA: TGCAGTGCTAGAGATAAATTCAGACAGGGGATAATGAGTGGTGGCTACACCTTC; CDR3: CSARDKFRQGIMSGGYTF
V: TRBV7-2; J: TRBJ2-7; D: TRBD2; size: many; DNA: TGTGCCAGCAGCGGGACTAGCGGGAGGTCAGGGCAGTACTTC; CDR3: CASSGTSGRSGQYF
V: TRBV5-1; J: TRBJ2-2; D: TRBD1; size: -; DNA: TGCGCCAGCAGCTTGGCAGGGGGTCGGAACACCGGGGAGCTGTTTTTT; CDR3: CASSLAGGRNTGELFF
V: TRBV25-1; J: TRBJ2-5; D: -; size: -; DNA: TGTGCCAGCAGTGAAATATTACAGGAAGTATGGGAGACCCAGTACTTC; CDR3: CASSEILQEVWETQYF
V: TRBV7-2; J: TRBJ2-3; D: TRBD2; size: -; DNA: TGTGCCAGCAGCTTAGAGGGGTGGATAGCGGGTGAAACGCAGTATTTT; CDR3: CASSLEGWIAGETQYF
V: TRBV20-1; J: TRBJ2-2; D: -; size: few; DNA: TGCAGTGCTAGAGGGGTCACAGAGAACACCGGGGAGCTGTTTTTT; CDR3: CSARGVTENTGELFF